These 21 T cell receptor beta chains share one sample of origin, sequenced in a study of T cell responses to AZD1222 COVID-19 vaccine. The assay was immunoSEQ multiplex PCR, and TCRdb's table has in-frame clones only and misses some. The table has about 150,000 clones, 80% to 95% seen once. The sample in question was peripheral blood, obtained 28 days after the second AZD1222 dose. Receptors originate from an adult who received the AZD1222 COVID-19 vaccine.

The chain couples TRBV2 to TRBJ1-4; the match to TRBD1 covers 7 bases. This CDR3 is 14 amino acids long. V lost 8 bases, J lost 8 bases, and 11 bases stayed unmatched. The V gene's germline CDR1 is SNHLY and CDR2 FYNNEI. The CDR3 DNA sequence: TGTGCCAGCTCTCAGACAGGGAGGATCGAAAAACTGTTTTTT. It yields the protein CASSQTGRIEKLFF.

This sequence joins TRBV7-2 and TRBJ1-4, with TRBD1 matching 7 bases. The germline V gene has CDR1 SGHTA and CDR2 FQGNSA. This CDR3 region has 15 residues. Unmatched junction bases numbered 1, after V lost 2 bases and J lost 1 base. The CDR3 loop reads CASSLQGVTNEKLFF. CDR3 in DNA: TGTGCCAGCAGCTTACAGGGGGTAACTAATGAAAAACTGTTTTTT.

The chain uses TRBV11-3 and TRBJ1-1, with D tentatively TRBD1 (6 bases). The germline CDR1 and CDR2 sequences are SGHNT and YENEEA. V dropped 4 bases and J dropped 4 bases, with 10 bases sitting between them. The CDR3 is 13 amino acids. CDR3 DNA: TGTGCCAGCAGCTCGGAAGGGGGCACTGAAGCTTTCTTT. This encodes CASSSEGGTEAFF. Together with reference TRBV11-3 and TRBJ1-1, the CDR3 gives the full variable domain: EAGVVQSPRYKIIEKKQPVAFWCNPISGHNTLYWYLQNLGQGPELLIRYENEEAVDDSQLPKDRFSAERLKGVDSTLKIQPAELGDSAVYLCASSSEGGTEAFFGQGTRLTVV.

CDR3 loop: CASIYEIANTEAFF. The CDR3 region has the DNA TGTGCCAGCATCTACGAAATTGCAAACACTGAAGCTTTCTTT. The chain combines TRBV2 with TRBJ1-1; D remains ambiguous. Germline V gene sequence: CDR1 SNHLY, CDR2 FYNNEI. The CDR3 contains 14 residues. V was shortened by 7 bases and J by 2 bases, with 14 bases between the two germline ends. Full variable domain (missing parts from reference TRBV2 and TRBJ1-1): EPEVTQTPSHQVTQMGQEVILRCVPISNHLYFYWYRQILGQKVEFLVSFYNNEISEKSEIFDDQFSVERPDGSNFTLKIRSTKLEDSAMYFCASIYEIANTEAFFGQGTRLTVV.

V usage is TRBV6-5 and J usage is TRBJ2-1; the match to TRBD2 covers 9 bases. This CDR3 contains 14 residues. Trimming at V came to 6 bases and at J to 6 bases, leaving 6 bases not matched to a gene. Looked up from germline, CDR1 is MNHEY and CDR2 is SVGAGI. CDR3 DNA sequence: TGTGCCAGCAGCGCACTAGCGGGCACCAATGAGCAGTTCTTC. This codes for CASSALAGTNEQFF.

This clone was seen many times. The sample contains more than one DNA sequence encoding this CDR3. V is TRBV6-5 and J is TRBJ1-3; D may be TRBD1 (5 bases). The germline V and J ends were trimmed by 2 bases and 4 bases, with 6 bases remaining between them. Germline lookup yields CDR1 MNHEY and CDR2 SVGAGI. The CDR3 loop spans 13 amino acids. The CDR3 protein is CASSYRGGNTIYF. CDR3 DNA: TGTGCCAGCAGTTACAGGGGAGGAAACACCATATATTTT.

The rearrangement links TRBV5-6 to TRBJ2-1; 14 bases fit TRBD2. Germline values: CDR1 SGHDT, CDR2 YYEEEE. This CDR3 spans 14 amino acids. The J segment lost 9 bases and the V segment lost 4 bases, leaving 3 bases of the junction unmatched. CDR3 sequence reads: CASSTGLAGGEQFF. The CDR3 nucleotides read TGTGCCAGCAGCACCGGACTAGCGGGAGGTGAGCAGTTCTTC.

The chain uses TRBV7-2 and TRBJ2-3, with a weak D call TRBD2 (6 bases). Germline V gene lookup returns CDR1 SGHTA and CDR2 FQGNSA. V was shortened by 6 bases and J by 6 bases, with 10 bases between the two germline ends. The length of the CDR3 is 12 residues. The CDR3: CASSPGGDTQYF. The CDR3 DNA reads TGTGCCAGCAGTCCTGGGGGGGATACGCAGTATTTT. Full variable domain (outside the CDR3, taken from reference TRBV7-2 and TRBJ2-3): GAGVSQSPSNKVTEKGKDVELRCDPISGHTALYWYRQSLGQGLEFLIYFQGNSAPDKSGLPSDRFSAERTGGSVSTLTIQRTQQEDSAVYLCASSPGGDTQYFGPGTRLTVL.

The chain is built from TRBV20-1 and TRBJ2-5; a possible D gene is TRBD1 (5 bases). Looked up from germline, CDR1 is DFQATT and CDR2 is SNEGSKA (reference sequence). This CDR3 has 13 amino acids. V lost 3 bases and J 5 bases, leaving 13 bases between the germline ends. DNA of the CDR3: TGCAGTGCTAGTGTGTCCAGGGCCGAGACCCAGTACTTC. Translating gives CSASVSRAETQYF.

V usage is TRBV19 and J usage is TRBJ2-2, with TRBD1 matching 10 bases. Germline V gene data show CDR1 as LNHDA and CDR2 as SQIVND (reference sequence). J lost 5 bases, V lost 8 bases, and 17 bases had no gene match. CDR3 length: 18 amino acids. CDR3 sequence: CASYAFSSRTGGTGELFF. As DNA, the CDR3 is TGTGCCAGTTATGCTTTTAGCTCAAGGACAGGGGGTACCGGGGAGCTGTTTTTT.

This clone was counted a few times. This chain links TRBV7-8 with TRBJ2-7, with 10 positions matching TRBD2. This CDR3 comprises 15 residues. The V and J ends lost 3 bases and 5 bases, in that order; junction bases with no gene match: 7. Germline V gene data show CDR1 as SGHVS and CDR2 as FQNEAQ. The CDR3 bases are TGTGCCAGCAGCTTCTTCGTAGCGGGAGGCCACGAGCAGTACTTC. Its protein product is CASSFFVAGGHEQYF.

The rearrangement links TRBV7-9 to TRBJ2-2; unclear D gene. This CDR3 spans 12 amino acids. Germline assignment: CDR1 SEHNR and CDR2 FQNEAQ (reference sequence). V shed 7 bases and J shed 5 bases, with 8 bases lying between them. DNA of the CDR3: TGTGCCAGCATTTGGTTTACCGGGGAGCTGTTTTTT. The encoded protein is CASIWFTGELFF.

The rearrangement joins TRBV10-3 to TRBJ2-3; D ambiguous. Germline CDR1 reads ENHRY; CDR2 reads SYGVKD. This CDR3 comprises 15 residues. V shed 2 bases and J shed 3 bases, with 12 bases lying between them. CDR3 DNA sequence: TGTGCCATCAGTGAGGGGCTCGGAATGACAGATACGCAGTATTTT. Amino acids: CAISEGLGMTDTQYF.

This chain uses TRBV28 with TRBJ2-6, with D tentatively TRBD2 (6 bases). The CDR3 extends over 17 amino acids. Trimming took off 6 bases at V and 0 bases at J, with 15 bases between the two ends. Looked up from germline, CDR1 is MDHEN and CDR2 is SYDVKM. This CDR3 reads CASRKGTLGSGANVLTF. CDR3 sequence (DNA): TGTGCCAGCAGGAAGGGGACTCTTGGCTCTGGGGCCAACGTCCTGACTTTC.

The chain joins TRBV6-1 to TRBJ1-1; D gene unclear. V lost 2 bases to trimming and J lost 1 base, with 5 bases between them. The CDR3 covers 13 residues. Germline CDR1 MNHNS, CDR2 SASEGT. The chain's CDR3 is CASSERRNTEAFF. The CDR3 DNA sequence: TGTGCCAGCAGTGAAAGGCGGAACACTGAAGCTTTCTTT.

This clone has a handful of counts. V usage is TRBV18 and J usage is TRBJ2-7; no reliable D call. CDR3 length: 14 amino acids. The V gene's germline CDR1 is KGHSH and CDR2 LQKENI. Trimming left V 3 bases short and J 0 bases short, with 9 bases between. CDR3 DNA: TGTGCCAGCTCACCCGAAGGTATCTCCTACGAGCAGTACTTC. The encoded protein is CASSPEGISYEQYF.

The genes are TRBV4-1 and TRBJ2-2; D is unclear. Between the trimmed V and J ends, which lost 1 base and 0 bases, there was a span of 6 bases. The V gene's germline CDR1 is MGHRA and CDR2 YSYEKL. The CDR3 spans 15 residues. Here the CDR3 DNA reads TGCGCCAGCAGCCAAGTGGGTGCGAACACCGGGGAGCTGTTTTTT. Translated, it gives CASSQVGANTGELFF.

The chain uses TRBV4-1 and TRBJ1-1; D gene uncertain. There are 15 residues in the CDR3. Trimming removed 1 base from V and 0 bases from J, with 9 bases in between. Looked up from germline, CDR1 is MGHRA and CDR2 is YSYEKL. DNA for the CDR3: TGCGCCAGCAGCCAAGTGGGAGGGTTGAACACTGAAGCTTTCTTT. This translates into CASSQVGGLNTEAFF.

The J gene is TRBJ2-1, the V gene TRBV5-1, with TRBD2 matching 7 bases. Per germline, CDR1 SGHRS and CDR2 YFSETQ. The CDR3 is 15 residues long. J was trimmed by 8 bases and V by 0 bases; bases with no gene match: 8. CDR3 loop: CASSLVTGGIDEQFF. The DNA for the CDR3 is TGCGCCAGCAGCTTGGTGACGGGAGGAATTGATGAGCAGTTCTTC.

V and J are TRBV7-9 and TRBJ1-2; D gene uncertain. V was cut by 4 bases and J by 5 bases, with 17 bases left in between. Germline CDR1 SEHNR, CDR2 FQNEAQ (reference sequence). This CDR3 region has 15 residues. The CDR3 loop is CASSYGSAPAYGYTF. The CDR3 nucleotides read TGTGCCAGCAGCTACGGAAGCGCCCCGGCTTATGGCTACACCTTC.

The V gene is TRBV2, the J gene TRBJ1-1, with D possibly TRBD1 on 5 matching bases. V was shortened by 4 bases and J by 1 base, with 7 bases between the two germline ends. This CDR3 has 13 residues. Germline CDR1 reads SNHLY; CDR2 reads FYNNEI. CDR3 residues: CASSVRGNTEAFF. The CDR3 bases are TGTGCCAGCAGTGTTAGGGGGAACACTGAAGCTTTCTTT.